This is a list of T cell receptor beta chains from one sample in a study of cytomegalovirus exposure and HLA in healthy donors. TCRdb keeps only in-frame clones here, not all; method: immunoSEQ multiplex PCR. The profile shows about 110,000 clones, just over 70% of them singletons. Sequences were obtained from PBMCs. All receptors derive from a boy aged 10-17 years in good health and CMV-seronegative. Each CDR3 is given with its conserved first and last residue. D genes are given only for firm matches. Some rows mark clone size as missing; the rest say once, few, many or name a class of expanded clone.

>TRBV4-1|-|-|TRBJ2-2
CASSQGDWNTGELFF
TGCGCCAGCAGCCAAGGGGACTGGAACACCGGGGAGCTGTTTTTT
>TRBV27|-|TRBD1|TRBJ1-2
CASSLSRDRGNYGYTF
TGTGCCAGCAGTTTATCTCGGGACAGGGGGAACTATGGCTACACCTTC
>TRBV2|once|-|TRBJ2-5
CASSEFVLGQGETQYF
TGTGCCAGCAGTGAATTTGTCCTCGGTCAGGGAGAGACCCAGTACTTC
>TRBV6-6|-|TRBD1|TRBJ1-1
CASSPRDRGTMEAFF
TGTGCCAGCAGCCCTCGGGACAGAGGAACCATGGAAGCTTTCTTT
>TRBV9|-|TRBD1|TRBJ2-5
CASSVTGAGETQYF
TGTGCCAGCAGCGTGACAGGGGCCGGAGAGACCCAGTACTTC
>TRBV6-5|-|-|TRBJ1-2
CASSYSGKGEDGYTF
TGTGCCAGCAGTTACTCGGGGAAAGGGGAGGATGGCTACACCTTC
>TRBV27|-|-|TRBJ1-5
CASSLGGYSNQPQHF
TGTGCCAGCAGTTTAGGGGGCTATAGCAATCAGCCCCAGCATTTT
>TRBV6-1|-|TRBD1|TRBJ2-2
CASRDRGDTGELFF
TGTGCCAGCAGAGACAGGGGCGACACCGGGGAGCTGTTTTTT
>TRBV28|-|-|TRBJ1-1
CASSRQPRGNTEAFF
TGTGCCAGCAGCCGACAACCTCGGGGGAACACTGAAGCTTTCTTT
>TRBV7-2|-|-|TRBJ1-3
CASSPSRGSGNTIYF
TGTGCCAGCAGCCCCAGCAGGGGATCCGGAAACACCATATATTTT
>TRBV9|-|TRBD2|TRBJ2-1
CASSARLAGEQFF
TGTGCCAGCAGCGCCAGACTAGCGGGTGAGCAGTTCTTC
>TRBV9|-|-|TRBJ2-2
CASSASTGTGELFF
TGTGCCAGCAGCGCGTCGACAGGAACCGGGGAGCTGTTTTTT
>TRBV29-1|-|-|TRBJ2-7
CSVVKADGGVYEQYF
TGCAGCGTTGTAAAAGCGGATGGAGGGGTTTACGAGCAGTACTTC
>TRBV5-4|-|-|TRBJ2-7
CASSLYPQHYEQYF
TGTGCCAGCAGCTTGTACCCACAGCACTACGAGCAGTACTTC
>TRBV18|-|-|TRBJ1-1
CASSPMEQGNTEAFF
TGTGCCAGCTCACCGATGGAACAGGGGAACACTGAAGCTTTCTTT
>TRBV30|-|-|TRBJ2-1
CAWSLYNEQFF
TGTGCCTGGAGCCTTTACAATGAGCAGTTCTTC
>TRBV11-1|-|TRBD2|TRBJ2-3
CASSQGLAGADTQYF
TGTGCCAGCAGCCAGGGACTAGCGGGGGCAGATACGCAGTATTTT
>TRBV15|-|TRBD1|TRBJ1-5
CATSNLGQGFNQPQHF
TGTGCCACCAGCAATTTGGGACAGGGATTCAATCAGCCCCAGCATTTT
>TRBV7-9|-|TRBD1|TRBJ2-5
CASSPVRQGETQYF
TGTGCCAGCAGCCCGGTACGACAGGGGGAGACCCAGTACTTC
>TRBV4-3|-|TRBD1|TRBJ1-2
CASSQDRDRGYEGYTF
TGCGCCAGCAGCCAAGATCGGGACAGGGGCTATGAGGGCTACACCTTC